A single count supports the clone carrying this T cell receptor (beta chain). Its antigen is currently unknown. Data came from immunoSEQ multiplex PCR; TCRdb stores just in-frame clones and leaves some out. This sample has over a million clones, with 96% found just once. Splitting the CD4+ cells yielded a CD45RA+ naive subset and a CD45RA-negative memory subset. The V end was cut by 2 bases, the J end by 9 bases, with 17 bases between. CDR1 and CDR2 from the germline V gene are MNHNY and SVGAGI (reference sequence). The CDR3 consists of 15 residues. The data were taken from a study of shared clonotypes between healthy human individuals. Study in general: Serving as donors were two women and three men, whose ages spanned 18 to 49. The study's findings and limits: Non-shared clonotypes had lower generation probabilities than clonotypes shared by all four sorted-subset donors.

The sample comprised naive CD4+ T cells sorted from blood. Subset here: CD45RA+ positively selected. The TCR comes from a man in his thirties or forties in good health. V usage is TRBV6-6 and J usage is TRBJ2-1; tentatively, D is TRBD1 (6 bases). CDR3 DNA: TGTGCCAGCAGTTACCGCCATAACAGGGTGGGTGAGCAGTTCTTC. Translating it yields CASSYRHNRVGEQFF.